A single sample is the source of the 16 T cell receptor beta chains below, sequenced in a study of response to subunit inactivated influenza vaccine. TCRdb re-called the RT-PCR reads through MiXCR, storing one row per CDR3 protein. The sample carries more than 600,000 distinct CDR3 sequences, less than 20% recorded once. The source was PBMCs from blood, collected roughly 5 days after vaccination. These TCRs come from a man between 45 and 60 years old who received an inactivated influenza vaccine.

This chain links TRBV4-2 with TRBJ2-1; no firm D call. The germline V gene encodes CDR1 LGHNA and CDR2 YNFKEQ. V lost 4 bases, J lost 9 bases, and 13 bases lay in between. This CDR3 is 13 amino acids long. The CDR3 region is CASSPQGVAEQFF. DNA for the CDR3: TGTGCCAGCAGCCCCCAAGGAGTGGCTGAGCAGTTCTTC.

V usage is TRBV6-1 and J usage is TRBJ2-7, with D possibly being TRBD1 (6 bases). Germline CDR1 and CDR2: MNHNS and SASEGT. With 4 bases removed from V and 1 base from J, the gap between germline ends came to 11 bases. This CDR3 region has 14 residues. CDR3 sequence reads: CASSVQGLSYEQYF. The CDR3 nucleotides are TGTGCCAGCAGTGTACAGGGCTTATCCTACGAGCAGTACTTC.

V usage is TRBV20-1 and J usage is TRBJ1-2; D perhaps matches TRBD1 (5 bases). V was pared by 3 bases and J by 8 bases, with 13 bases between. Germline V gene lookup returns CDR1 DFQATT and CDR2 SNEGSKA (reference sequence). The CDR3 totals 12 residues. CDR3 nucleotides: TGCAGTGCTAGTTCAGGGATGAGGGGCTACACCTTC. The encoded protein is CSASSGMRGYTF.

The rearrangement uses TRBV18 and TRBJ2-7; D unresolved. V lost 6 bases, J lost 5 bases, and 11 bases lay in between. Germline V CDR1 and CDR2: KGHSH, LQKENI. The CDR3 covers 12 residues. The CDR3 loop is CASSHSRNEQYF. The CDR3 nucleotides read TGTGCCAGCTCGCACTCTCGGAACGAGCAGTACTTC.

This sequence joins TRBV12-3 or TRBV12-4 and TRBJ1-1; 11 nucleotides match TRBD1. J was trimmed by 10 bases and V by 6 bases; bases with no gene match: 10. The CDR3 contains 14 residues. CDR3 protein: CASSPGQGATSAFF. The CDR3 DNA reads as TGTGCCAGCAGCCCAGGACAGGGGGCGACATCAGCTTTCTTT.

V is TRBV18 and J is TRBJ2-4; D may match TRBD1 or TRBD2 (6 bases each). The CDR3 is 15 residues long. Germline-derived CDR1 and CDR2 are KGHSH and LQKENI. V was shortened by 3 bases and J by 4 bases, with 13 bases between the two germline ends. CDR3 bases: TGTGCCAGCTCACCCTCCCAGGGGAGGAAAAACATTCAGTACTTC. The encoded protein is CASSPSQGRKNIQYF. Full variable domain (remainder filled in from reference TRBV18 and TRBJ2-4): NAGVMQNPRHLVRRRGQEARLRCSPMKGHSHVYWYRQLPEEGLKFMVYLQKENIIDESGMPKERFSAEFPKEGPSILRIQQVVRGDSAAYFCASSPSQGRKNIQYFGAGTRLSVL.

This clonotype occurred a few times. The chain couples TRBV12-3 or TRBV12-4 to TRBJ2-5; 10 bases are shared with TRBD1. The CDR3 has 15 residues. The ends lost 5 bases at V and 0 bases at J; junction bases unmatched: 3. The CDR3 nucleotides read TGTGCCAGCAGTGAGGACAGGGGGTACCAAGAGACCCAGTACTTC. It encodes CASSEDRGYQETQYF.

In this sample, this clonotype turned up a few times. Here the CDR3 reads CASSLAPGALAKNIQYF. The CDR3 DNA sequence: TGCGCCAGCAGCTTAGCCCCAGGGGCTTTGGCCAAAAACATTCAGTACTTC. This sequence joins TRBV5-1 and TRBJ2-4; possible D gene TRBD1, 6 bases. The germline V gene has CDR1 SGHRS and CDR2 YFSETQ. V was cut by 2 bases and J by 1 base, with 16 bases left in between. The CDR3 has 17 residues.

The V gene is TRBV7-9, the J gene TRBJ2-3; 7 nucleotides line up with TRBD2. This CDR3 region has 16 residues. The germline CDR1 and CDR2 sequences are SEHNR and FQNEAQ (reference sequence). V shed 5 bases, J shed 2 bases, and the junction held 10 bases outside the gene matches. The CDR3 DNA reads TGTGCCAGCAGCCCCCTGACTAGCCAGACCACAGATACGCAGTATTTT. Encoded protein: CASSPLTSQTTDTQYF.

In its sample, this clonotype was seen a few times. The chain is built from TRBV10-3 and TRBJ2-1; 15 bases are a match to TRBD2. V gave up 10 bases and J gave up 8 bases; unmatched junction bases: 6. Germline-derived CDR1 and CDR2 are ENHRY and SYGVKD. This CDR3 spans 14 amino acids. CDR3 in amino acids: CATGLAGGFDEQFF. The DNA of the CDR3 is TGTGCCACGGGACTAGCGGGAGGATTCGATGAGCAGTTCTTC.

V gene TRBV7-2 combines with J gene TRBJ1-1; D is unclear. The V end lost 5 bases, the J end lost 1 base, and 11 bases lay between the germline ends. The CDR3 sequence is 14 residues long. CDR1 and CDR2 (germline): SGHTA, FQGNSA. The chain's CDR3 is CASSISRQNTEAFF. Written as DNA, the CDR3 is TGTGCCAGCAGCATTTCCCGACAGAACACTGAAGCTTTCTTT.

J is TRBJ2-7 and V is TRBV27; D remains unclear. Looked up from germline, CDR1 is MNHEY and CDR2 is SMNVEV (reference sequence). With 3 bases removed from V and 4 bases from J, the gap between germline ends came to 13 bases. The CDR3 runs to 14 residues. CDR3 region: CASSLQSLPYEQYF. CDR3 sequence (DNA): TGTGCCAGCAGTTTGCAGTCTTTGCCGTACGAGCAGTACTTC.

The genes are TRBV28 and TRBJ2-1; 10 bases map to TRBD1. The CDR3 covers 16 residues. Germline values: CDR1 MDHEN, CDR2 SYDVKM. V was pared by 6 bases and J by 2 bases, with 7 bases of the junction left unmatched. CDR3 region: CASSPRDRGTYNEQFF. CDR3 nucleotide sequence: TGTGCCAGCAGCCCCCGGGACAGGGGAACCTACAATGAGCAGTTCTTC.

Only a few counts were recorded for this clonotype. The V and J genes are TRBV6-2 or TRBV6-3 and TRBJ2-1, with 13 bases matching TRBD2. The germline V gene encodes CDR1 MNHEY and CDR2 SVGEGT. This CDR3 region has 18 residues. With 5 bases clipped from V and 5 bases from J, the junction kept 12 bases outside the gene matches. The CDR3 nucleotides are TGTGCCAGCAGTAACACGTTAAGACTAGCGGGAGGCGACAATGAGCAGTTCTTC. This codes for CASSNTLRLAGGDNEQFF.

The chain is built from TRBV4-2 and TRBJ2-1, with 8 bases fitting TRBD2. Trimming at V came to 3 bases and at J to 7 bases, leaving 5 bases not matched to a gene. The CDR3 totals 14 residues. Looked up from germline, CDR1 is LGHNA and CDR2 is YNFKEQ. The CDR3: CASSQSGGENEQFF. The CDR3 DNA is TGTGCCAGCAGCCAGTCCGGGGGGGAGAATGAGCAGTTCTTC.

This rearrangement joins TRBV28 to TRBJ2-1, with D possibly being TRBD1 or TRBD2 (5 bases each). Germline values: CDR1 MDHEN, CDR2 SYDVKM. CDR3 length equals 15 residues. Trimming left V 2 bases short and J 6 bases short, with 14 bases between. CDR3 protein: CASSLVPGRGNEQFF. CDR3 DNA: TGTGCCAGCAGTTTAGTCCCGGGACGGGGCAATGAGCAGTTCTTC.